Sequencing of this T cell receptor (beta chain) was carried out in a study of blood T cell repertoires in COVID-19. Study-level background: Acute and convalescent COVID-19 samples came from the United States, Italy and Spain. PBMCs, B-cell-depleted T cells, or T cells provided the cDNA or gDNA that made up the material.

With 5 bases clipped from V and 5 bases from J, the junction kept 9 bases outside the gene matches. Germline CDR1 is MNHEY and CDR2 is SVGEGT. This CDR3 spans 14 amino acids. Seattle patients were enrolled during active infection and followed longitudinally. Per the study methods: Amplification from reference gene primers served as the basis for estimated nucleated cell counts. TCRdb's copy holds only in-frame clones and misses some; the assay was immunoSEQ multiplex PCR. V, J and clone size are taken as reported in that table, and D and trimming were inferred from the DNA itself. The sample has hundreds of thousands of clones; about 87% are singletons.

The sequence was obtained from a woman aged 50 to 65 with COVID-19, enrolled during active disease. This sequence joins TRBV6-2 or TRBV6-3 and TRBJ2-7, with 7 bases lining up with TRBD1. Sequencing used peripheral blood. The CDR3 DNA follows: TGTGCCAGCAGTCGGGACAGTCCGTACAACGAGCAGTACTTC. It codes for CASSRDSPYNEQYF.